One sample yielded the 24 T cell receptor beta chains listed below, sequenced in a study of cytotoxic CD8 clonotypes in ibrutinib-treated CLL. TCRdb keeps only in-frame clones here, not all; method: immunoSEQ multiplex PCR. The sample includes 160,000 or so clones, about 80% of them seen just once. The sample was PBMCs, taken after 24 months of ibrutinib treatment. The receptors derive from a human donor with chronic lymphocytic leukemia.

The V and J genes are TRBV30 and TRBJ1-5; weak D call: TRBD1 (5 bases). CDR1 GTSNPN and CDR2 SVGIG come from the germline V gene (reference sequence). CDR3 length: 14 amino acids. V lost 0 bases to trimming and J lost 9 bases, with 15 bases between them. The CDR3 here is CAWSVGSGMMPQHF. The CDR3 DNA reads TGTGCCTGGAGTGTAGGTTCAGGGATGATGCCCCAGCATTTT.

The V gene is TRBV4-2, the J gene TRBJ2-3; unclear D gene. CDR1 and CDR2 (germline): LGHNA, YNFKEQ. Trimming removed 1 base from V and 0 bases from J, with 14 bases in between. CDR3 length: 17 amino acids. In DNA, the CDR3 is TGTGCCAGCAGCCAAGCGGCGGCGTACCTTAGCACAGATACGCAGTATTTT. This codes for CASSQAAAYLSTDTQYF.

The chain recombines TRBV7-3 with TRBJ1-2; no definite D call. The V gene lost 0 bases and the J gene lost 0 bases, with 11 bases spanning the gap. CDR3 length: 16 residues. Germline lookup yields CDR1 SGHTA and CDR2 FQGTGA. Written as DNA, the CDR3 is TGTGCCAGCAGCTTAACTGGTGGCAGCCCTAACTATGGCTACACCTTC. This codes for CASSLTGGSPNYGYTF.

V is TRBV7-9 and J is TRBJ1-3; no firm D call. The V and J ends lost 1 base and 3 bases respectively, with 4 bases between them. Germline V gene data show CDR1 as SEHNR and CDR2 as FQNEAQ (reference sequence). CDR3 length equals 13 residues. DNA of the CDR3: TGTGCCAGCAGCTTAGTCGGTGGAAACACCATATATTTT. Its translation is CASSLVGGNTIYF.

J is TRBJ2-4 and V is TRBV25-1; D is undetermined. In germline, CDR1 is MGHDK, CDR2 SYGVNS. Trimming left V 6 bases short and J 1 base short, with 7 bases between. The CDR3 contains 13 residues. CDR3 sequence: CASSEWAKNIQYF. DNA of the CDR3: TGTGCCAGCAGCGAGTGGGCCAAAAACATTCAGTACTTC.

V gene TRBV18 combines with J gene TRBJ2-3; no clear D gene. CDR1 KGHSH and CDR2 LQKENI come from the germline V gene. The V end lost 5 bases, the J end lost 4 bases, and 4 bases lay between the germline ends. This CDR3 is built from 11 residues. CDR3: CASSNPDTQYF. The CDR3, as DNA: TGTGCCAGCTCAAACCCAGATACGCAGTATTTT.

This chain connects TRBV9 to TRBJ2-1, with 15 nucleotides matching TRBD2. The junction had 11 bases not matched to a gene; V was cut back by 5 bases and J by 5 bases. Germline V lookup: CDR1 SGDLS, CDR2 YYNGEE. CDR3 size: 18 residues. Here the CDR3 DNA reads TGTGCCAGCAGGTTGGGCGTGGGACTAGCGGGAGGAAACAATGAGCAGTTCTTC. It codes for CASRLGVGLAGGNNEQFF.

This sequence joins TRBV28 and TRBJ2-1; D may be TRBD2 (7 bases). This CDR3 has 15 amino acids. Between the trimmed V and J ends, which lost 7 bases and 8 bases, there was a span of 21 bases. Germline CDR1 is MDHEN and CDR2 is SYDVKM. This chain's CDR3 is CASTWDGGRWYEQFF. The CDR3, as DNA: TGTGCCAGCACCTGGGACGGGGGGCGTTGGTATGAGCAGTTCTTC. Looking up the rest from reference TRBV28 and TRBJ2-1 gives the full variable domain: DVKVTQSSRYLVKRTGEKVFLECVQDMDHENMFWYRQDPGLGLRLIYFSYDVKMKEKGDIPEGYSVSREKKERFSLILESASTNQTSMYLCASTWDGGRWYEQFFGPGTRLTVL.

CDR3 protein: CASRQRQGTYEQYF. Here the CDR3 DNA reads TGTGCCAGCAGACAGAGACAGGGCACCTACGAGCAGTACTTC. The chain is built from TRBV7-2 and TRBJ2-7; 7 bases line up with TRBD1. Germline V gene data show CDR1 as SGHTA and CDR2 as FQGNSA. This CDR3 is 14 amino acids long. V was clipped by 6 bases and J by 2 bases; unmatched bases: 7.

The chain joins TRBV2 to TRBJ1-2, with a weak D call TRBD1 (6 bases). CDR3 length: 12 amino acids. CDR1 is SNHLY, CDR2 FYNNEI, per germline. The V and J ends lost 9 bases and 0 bases respectively, with 8 bases between them. CDR3 residues: CARTGSNYGYTF. As DNA, the CDR3 is TGTGCCAGGACAGGCTCTAACTATGGCTACACCTTC.

The genes are TRBV7-9 and TRBJ1-3; the D is unclear. Trimming took off 0 bases at V and 0 bases at J, with 12 bases between the two ends. This CDR3 contains 17 residues. Germline CDR1 is SEHNR and CDR2 is FQNEAQ (reference sequence). CDR3 in amino acids: CASSLAARLLSGNTIYF. In nucleotides, the CDR3 is TGTGCCAGCAGCTTAGCGGCCAGATTACTCTCTGGAAACACCATATATTTT.

V is TRBV11-3 and J is TRBJ2-1; 10 nucleotides match TRBD2. The CDR3 is 15 residues long. Losses at the gene ends were 2 bases for V and 2 bases for J; bases not matched to a gene: 0. Germline V gene sequence: CDR1 SGHNT, CDR2 YENEEA. The CDR3 sequence: CASSLLAGAYNEQFF. The CDR3 DNA sequence: TGTGCCAGCAGCTTACTAGCGGGAGCCTACAATGAGCAGTTCTTC.

This chain uses TRBV10-2 with TRBJ2-1; tentatively, D is TRBD1 or TRBD2 (5 bases each). The CDR3 is 14 amino acids. Germline V lookup: CDR1 WSHSY, CDR2 SAAADI. Between the trimmed V and J ends, which lost 8 bases and 7 bases, there was a span of 18 bases. In DNA, the CDR3 is TGCGCCAGCGGACGGGACCTATTAGTTAATGAGCAGTTCTTC. Translating it yields CASGRDLLVNEQFF.

This chain uses TRBV29-1 with TRBJ1-2; D is unresolved. CDR1 is SQVTM and CDR2 is ANQGSEA in the germline V gene. Deletions cut 7 bases from V and 5 bases from J, with 11 bases between. This CDR3 spans 11 amino acids. Here the CDR3 DNA reads TGCAGCGCAAAAGATTTTTATGGCTACACCTTC. Translated: CSAKDFYGYTF.

V and J are TRBV7-2 and TRBJ2-1; D remains unclear. V was cut by 8 bases and J by 7 bases, with 15 bases left in between. CDR1 is SGHTA and CDR2 is FQGNSA in the germline V gene. The CDR3 spans 13 residues. The CDR3 nucleotides read TGTGCCAGCGCCCGTTTGGTCCGAAATGAGCAGTTCTTC. Translating gives CASARLVRNEQFF. Complete variable domain (other parts from reference TRBV7-2 and TRBJ2-1): GAGVSQSPSNKVTEKGKDVELRCDPISGHTALYWYRQSLGQGLEFLIYFQGNSAPDKSGLPSDRFSAERTGGSVSTLTIQRTQQEDSAVYLCASARLVRNEQFFGPGTRLTVL.

The rearrangement uses TRBV27 and TRBJ1-3, with a weak D call TRBD1 (5 bases). The CDR3 loop spans 17 amino acids. The V end lost 6 bases, the J end lost 0 bases, and 18 bases lay between the germline ends. Germline V gives CDR1 MNHEY, CDR2 SMNVEV (reference sequence). The CDR3 coding sequence is TGTGCCAGCAGCTGGGGGGGAATCCCTTACTCTGGAAACACCATATATTTT. It translates to CASSWGGIPYSGNTIYF.

In this sample, this clone turned up a few times. The V and J genes are TRBV18 and TRBJ1-1; maybe TRBD1 (5 bases). Deletions cut 5 bases from V and 6 bases from J, with 16 bases between. Per germline, CDR1 KGHSH and CDR2 LQKENI. The CDR3 covers 14 residues. CDR3 bases: TGTGCCAGCTCATTTGCGGGGCAGAGTCCTGAAGCTTTCTTT. This sequence encodes CASSFAGQSPEAFF.

V is TRBV5-6 and J is TRBJ2-3; weak D call: TRBD1 (5 bases). The CDR3 length is 12 residues. With 6 bases removed from V and 7 bases from J, the gap between germline ends came to 12 bases. Germline values: CDR1 SGHDT, CDR2 YYEEEE. Written as DNA, the CDR3 is TGTGCCAGCACCCTACAGGCTCATACGCAGTATTTT. Encoded protein: CASTLQAHTQYF.

V and J are TRBV5-4 and TRBJ2-2; D uncertain. The CDR3 sequence is 13 residues long. V lost 1 base, J lost 5 bases, and 6 bases lay in between. Germline loops: CDR1 SGHNT, CDR2 YYREEE (reference sequence). CDR3 sequence reads: CASSLYGTGELFF. The CDR3 DNA reads as TGTGCCAGCAGCTTGTATGGTACCGGGGAGCTGTTTTTT.

V gene TRBV19 combines with J gene TRBJ2-1; 8 bases agree with TRBD2. Germline CDR1 LNHDA, CDR2 SQIVND (reference sequence). V trimming: 2 bases; J trimming: 9 bases; junction bases outside the gene matches: 9. This CDR3 is 15 amino acids long. DNA for the CDR3: TGTGCCAGTAGTATAAAGTTCGGGAGGGGCAGTGAGCAGTTCTTC. This gives the protein CASSIKFGRGSEQFF.

This chain connects TRBV5-1 to TRBJ1-4; TRBD1 aligns across 7 bases. Trimming at V came to 0 bases and at J to 6 bases, leaving 5 bases not matched to a gene. Germline V gives CDR1 SGHRS, CDR2 YFSETQ. The length of the CDR3 is 15 residues. The CDR3 DNA follows: TGCGCCAGCAGCTTGGAGAGGGGGCGATATGAAAAACTGTTTTTT. This translates into CASSLERGRYEKLFF.

V usage is TRBV19 and J usage is TRBJ1-2; 7 bases line up with TRBD1. The germline CDR1 and CDR2 sequences are LNHDA and SQIVND (reference sequence). J was trimmed by 7 bases and V by 5 bases; bases with no gene match: 19. The length of the CDR3 is 17 residues. The CDR3: CASSPSRGQASIGGYTF. In DNA form, the CDR3 reads TGTGCCAGTAGTCCATCACGAGGACAGGCCAGCATAGGTGGCTACACCTTC.

The chain combines TRBV18 with TRBJ2-5; D possibly corresponds to TRBD1 (5 bases). Germline CDR1 KGHSH, CDR2 LQKENI. Deletions cut 6 bases from V and 1 base from J, with 15 bases between. This CDR3 comprises 15 residues. CDR3 DNA sequence: TGTGCCAGCTCTCCCTCTCAGGGTAGCCAAGAGACCCAGTACTTC. It specifies CASSPSQGSQETQYF. Combining the CDR3 with reference TRBV18 and TRBJ2-5 gives the whole variable domain NAGVMQNPRHLVRRRGQEARLRCSPMKGHSHVYWYRQLPEEGLKFMVYLQKENIIDESGMPKERFSAEFPKEGPSILRIQQVVRGDSAAYFCASSPSQGSQETQYFGPGTRLLVL.

The rearrangement joins TRBV7-2 to TRBJ2-7; the D is unclear. The CDR3 consists of 13 residues. The germline V gene has CDR1 SGHTA and CDR2 FQGNSA. The germline V and J ends were trimmed by 1 base and 2 bases, with 6 bases remaining between them. Here the CDR3 DNA reads TGTGCCAGCAGCTTAGTCGAGACCTACGAGCAGTACTTC. This sequence encodes CASSLVETYEQYF.